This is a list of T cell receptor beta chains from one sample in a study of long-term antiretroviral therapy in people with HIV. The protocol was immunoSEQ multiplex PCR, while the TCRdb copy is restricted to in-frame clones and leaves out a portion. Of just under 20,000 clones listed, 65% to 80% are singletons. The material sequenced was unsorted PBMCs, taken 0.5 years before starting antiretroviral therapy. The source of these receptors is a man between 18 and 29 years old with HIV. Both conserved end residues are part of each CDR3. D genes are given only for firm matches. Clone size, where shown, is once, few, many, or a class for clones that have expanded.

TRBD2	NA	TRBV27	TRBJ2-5	TGTGCCAGCAGTCACCCCGGGACTAGCGGGAGTCTGGAGACCCAGTACTTC	CASSHPGTSGSLETQYF
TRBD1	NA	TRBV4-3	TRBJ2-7	TGCGCCAGCAGCCAAGACGCAGGGGGCTACGAGCAGTACTTC	CASSQDAGGYEQYF
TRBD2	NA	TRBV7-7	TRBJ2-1	TGTGCCAGCAGCTTGGTAGCGGGGGGTCTCAATGAGCAGTTCTTC	CASSLVAGGLNEQFF
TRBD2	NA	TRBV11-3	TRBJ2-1	TGTGCCAGCAGCCAGAGCCTCATCGGGACTAGCTCCTACAATGAGCAGTTCTTC	CASSQSLIGTSSYNEQFF
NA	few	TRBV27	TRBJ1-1	TGTGCCAGCATAACCAGCGGGTCGGCTTTCTTT	CASITSGSAFF
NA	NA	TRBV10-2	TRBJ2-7	TGCGCCAGCAGTGACCCCCTATGGGGCTACGAGCAGTACTTC	CASSDPLWGYEQYF
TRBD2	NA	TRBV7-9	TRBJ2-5	TGTGCCAGCAGCTTAGCCACTAGCGGGAGGGAGACCCAGTACTTC	CASSLATSGRETQYF
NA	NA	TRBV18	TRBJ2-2	TGTGCCAGCTCACCACCAAGGCAGAACACCGGGGAGCTGTTTTTT	CASSPPRQNTGELFF
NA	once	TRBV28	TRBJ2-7	TGTGCCAGCAGTTTTTACAGTCAATTCCTTTACGAGCAGTACTTC	CASSFYSQFLYEQYF
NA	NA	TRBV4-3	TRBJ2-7	TGCGCCAGCAGCCAAGACGGGCAGGGCCCCTACGAGCAGTACTTC	CASSQDGQGPYEQYF
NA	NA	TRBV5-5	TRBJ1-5	TGTGCCAGTAGACCTACCCTTGACAATCAGCCCCAGCATTTT	CASRPTLDNQPQHF
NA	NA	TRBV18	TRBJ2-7	TGTGCCAGCTCACCACTCCCGGGGCCCGCCTACGAGCAGTACTTC	CASSPLPGPAYEQYF
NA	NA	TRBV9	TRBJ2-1	TGTGCCAGCAGCGCCGGACCGAACCCCGATCACAATGAGCAGTTCTTC	CASSAGPNPDHNEQFF
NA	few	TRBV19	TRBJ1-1	TGTGCCAGCAGGACGCGACAGGAAGCTTTCTTT	CASRTRQEAFF
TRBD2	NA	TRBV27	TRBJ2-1	TGTGCCAGCACCTCGGGGAGGGGCCCCTCCTACAATGAGCAGTTCTTC	CASTSGRGPSYNEQFF
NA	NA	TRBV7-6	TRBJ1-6	TGTGCCAGCAGCTTAGTGGGCCGAGAAGGTTCACCCCTCCACTTT	CASSLVGREGSPLHF
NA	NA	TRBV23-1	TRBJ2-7	TGCGCCAGCAGGAAGCCTCGCTCTACCCTCTACGAGCAGTACTTC	CASRKPRSTLYEQYF
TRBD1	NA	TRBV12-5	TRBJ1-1	TGTGCTAGTGGTTTGGTAGTAGGGACAGGGGCTGAAGCTTTCTTT	CASGLVVGTGAEAFF
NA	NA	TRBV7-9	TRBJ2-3	TGTGCCAGCAGCGGGGCCCGTGGCGCCAGCCATAATTCCGCAGATACGCAGTATTTT	CASSGARGASHNSADTQYF
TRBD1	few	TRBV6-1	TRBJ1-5	TGTGCCAGCAGTGCGACAGGGGAGGGTCAGCCCCAGCATTTT	CASSATGEGQPQHF
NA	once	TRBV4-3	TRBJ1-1	TGCGCCAGCAGCCAAGATCTTAAGGGGGATGCTTTCTTT	CASSQDLKGDAFF
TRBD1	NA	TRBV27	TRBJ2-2	TGTGCCAGCAGTACCCGGGACAGGAACACCGGGGAGCTGTTTTTT	CASSTRDRNTGELFF
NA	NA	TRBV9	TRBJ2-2	TGTGCCAGCAGCGTAGTTAGCGGGGAGCTGTTTTTT	CASSVVSGELFF
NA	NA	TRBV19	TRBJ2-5	TGTGCCAGTAGTTCGATACAGGGTTCCCAAGAGACCCAGTACTTC	CASSSIQGSQETQYF
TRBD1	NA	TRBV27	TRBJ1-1	TGTGCCAGCAGTTTATCGAACAGGGGAGGGCGGAACACTGAAGCTTTCTTT	CASSLSNRGGRNTEAFF
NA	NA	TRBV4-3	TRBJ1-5	TGCGCCAGCAGCCAAGACAGGGGCAATCAGCCCCAGCATTTT	CASSQDRGNQPQHF
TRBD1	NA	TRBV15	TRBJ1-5	TGTGCCACCAGCGCTCAGGAGGGGGCGGGTCAGCCCCAGCATTTT	CATSAQEGAGQPQHF
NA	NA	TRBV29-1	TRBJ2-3	TGCAGCGTTGAAGACTTTCGGTCCACAGATACGCAGTATTTT	CSVEDFRSTDTQYF
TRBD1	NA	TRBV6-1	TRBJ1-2	TGTGCCAGCAGTGACACGGGACAGGGGGTCTATGGCTACACCTTC	CASSDTGQGVYGYTF
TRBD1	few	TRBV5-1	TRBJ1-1	TGCGCCAGCAGCAAAGGACAGGGCCGTGACGCTTTCTTT	CASSKGQGRDAFF
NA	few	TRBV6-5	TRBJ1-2	TGTGCCAGCAGTTACGGACGCGGGAAGTCGGGCTACACCTTC	CASSYGRGKSGYTF
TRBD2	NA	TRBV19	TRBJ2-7	TGTGCCAGTACCCCCGCGGGAGGGCACTACGAGCAGTACTTC	CASTPAGGHYEQYF
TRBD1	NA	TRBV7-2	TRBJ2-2	TGTGCCAGCAGCAACCGGGACAGATACACCGGGGAGCTGTTTTTT	CASSNRDRYTGELFF
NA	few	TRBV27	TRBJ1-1	TGTGCCAGCAGTTCCCTCTTCCGGGACCTCCTTAGGGGGGCTTTCTTT	CASSSLFRDLLRGAFF
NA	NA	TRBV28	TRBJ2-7	TGTGCCAGCAGTTCAATTTTGGGCTACGAGCAGTACTTC	CASSSILGYEQYF
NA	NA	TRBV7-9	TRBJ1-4	TGTGCCAGCAGCTTAGAGGGACGAAGCGAAAAACTGTTTTTT	CASSLEGRSEKLFF
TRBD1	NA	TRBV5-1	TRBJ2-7	TGCGCCAGCAGACAACGGACAGGGTCTACCTACGAGCAGTACTTC	CASRQRTGSTYEQYF
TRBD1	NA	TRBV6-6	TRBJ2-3	TGTGCCAGCAGTTCGGGGACAGCCCGCACAGATACGCAGTATTTT	CASSSGTARTDTQYF
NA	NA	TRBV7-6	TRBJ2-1	TGTGCCACGGCCAGCGGACCAGCACTCGGCGGGACTGAGCAGTTCTTC	CATASGPALGGTEQFF
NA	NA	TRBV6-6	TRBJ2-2	TGTGCCAGCAGTCCAACCCGCTACACGAACACCGGGGAGCTGTTTTTT	CASSPTRYTNTGELFF
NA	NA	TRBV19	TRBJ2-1	TGTGCCAGTAGTATCGCGGCAGGGCTGTCCTACAATGAGCAGTTCTTC	CASSIAAGLSYNEQFF
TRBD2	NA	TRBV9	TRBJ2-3	TGTGCCAGCACGGCTGTCGCGGCAGCGGGAGGGCCCACAGATACGCAGTATTTT	CASTAVAAAGGPTDTQYF
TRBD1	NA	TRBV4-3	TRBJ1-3	TGCGCCAGCAGCCACCGGGACAGTGGAAACACCATATATTTT	CASSHRDSGNTIYF
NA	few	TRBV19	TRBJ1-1	TGTGCCAGTAGTTATAGGCCGGCGACTGAAGCTTTCTTT	CASSYRPATEAFF
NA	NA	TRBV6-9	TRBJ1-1	TGTGCCAGCATCACAGGTAACACTGAAGCTTTCTTT	CASITGNTEAFF
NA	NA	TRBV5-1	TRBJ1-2	TGCGCCAGCAGCCCGGAAGGGACTGTCACCAGCATCGATGGCTACACCTTC	CASSPEGTVTSIDGYTF
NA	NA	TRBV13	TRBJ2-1	TGTGCCAGCAGTCCTCGGGGCGGGACGATCTACAATGAGCAGTTCTTC	CASSPRGGTIYNEQFF
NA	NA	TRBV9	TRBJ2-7	TGTGCCAGCAGCTACTCAGGGGGGGAGCAGTACTTC	CASSYSGGEQYF
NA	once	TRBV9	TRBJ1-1	TGTGCCAGCAGCGTAGGATCAGCGGCTGAAGCTTTCTTT	CASSVGSAAEAFF
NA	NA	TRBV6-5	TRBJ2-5	TGTGCCAGCAGTTACAAAGGGGGGGGAGAGACCCAGTACTTC	CASSYKGGGETQYF
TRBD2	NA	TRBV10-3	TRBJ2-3	TGTGCCATCAGTGAGACCGGGGGGGCAGATACGCAGTATTTT	CAISETGGADTQYF
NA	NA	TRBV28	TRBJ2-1	TGTGCCAGCCTTCAGGGGAGTGAGCAGTTCTTC	CASLQGSEQFF
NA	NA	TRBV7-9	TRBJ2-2	TGTGCCAGCAGCCCCCGGGACCGGGGGAACACCGGGGAGCTGTTTTTT	CASSPRDRGNTGELFF
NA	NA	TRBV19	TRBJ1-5	TGTGCCAGCATGGGTTCCGTCAATCAGCCCCAGCATTTT	CASMGSVNQPQHF
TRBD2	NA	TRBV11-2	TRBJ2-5	TGTGCCAGCAGCCCCCCGGGGGGGACCCAGTACTTC	CASSPPGGTQYF
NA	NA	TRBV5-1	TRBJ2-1	TGCGCCAGCAGCTTGGTTATCGGGACTGGATCCTACAATGAGCAGTTCTTC	CASSLVIGTGSYNEQFF
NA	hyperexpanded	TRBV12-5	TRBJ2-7	TGTGCTAGTGGTTGGGCCTACGAGCAGTACTTC	CASGWAYEQYF